This T cell receptor (beta chain) was profiled in a study of CD39 and CD103 CD8 tumor-infiltrating T cells. Study-wide results and caveats: DP TIL clonotypes were rarely found in blood or uninvolved lymph node.

No therapy was ongoing when samples were collected. CCR7 was ignored; memory CD8 cells were sorted as CD8+CD4-CD45RA-. Assay: immunoSEQ multiplex PCR; the TCRdb copy retains only in-frame clones and omits some. The sample gives approximately 17,000 clones, 75% to 95% of which show up once; around 4% is in the top ten. Only a few counts were recorded for this clone. The antigen is not known. V was trimmed by 2 bases and J by 0 bases, leaving 9 bases between them. The CDR3 consists of 15 residues. Germline CDR1 SGHTA, CDR2 FQGTGA. This chain links TRBV7-3 with TRBJ2-3; D uncertain. The origin of this receptor is a human donor with head and neck squamous cell carcinoma. Sample: CD8+ T cells sorted from blood. Subset given: total memory CD8 T cells (CD45RA-CCR7+/-) from blood or uninvolved lymph node. CDR3 DNA sequence: TGTGCCAGCAGCTTAGTACATGGCAGCACAGATACGCAGTATTTT. Residues: CASSLVHGSTDTQYF.